This T cell receptor (beta chain) is from a study of metastatic and nonmetastatic thyroid tumors (TCRdb year 2020). Background for the entire study: For patients with malignant and with benign thyroid disease, the researchers compared repertoires between peripheral blood samples and tumor or nodule tissue samples. The paper as a whole reports these results and caveats: In both blood and tumor samples, TCR beta diversity was reported to be significantly higher in malignant tumors than in benign nodules.

The protocol used for the library was PCR. The listed sequencing device is Illumina HiSeq 4000. High-throughput sequencing was used to profile the TCR beta-chain CDR3 region of every patient. The study's processing was this. A classifier to discriminate distant-metastatic papillary thyroid cancer patients was built from CDR3 differences across clinicopathological groups. Repertoire diversity was assessed with the Shannon index, and tumor-blood repertoire similarity with the Morisita-Horn index. The public sequencing data were trimmed at Q25 with fastp and processed into clonotypes with MiXCR by TCRdb, which kept only in-frame beta chains. The V and J calls were not made by the authors but by TCRdb's processing. Within this sample are roughly 20,000 clones, with 36% of them counted one time only. Approximately 29% of the sample is in the top ten clones. Before undergoing thyroid surgery, none of the patients had been given any kind of treatment. The study retrospectively analysed patient clinical samples collected from the early 2010s to the late 2010s using T-cell receptor beta sequencing.

Remarks on this clone: Its antigen remains undetermined. The record has no base qualities; no much larger clone is one base away.

The source is a female donor with papillary thyroid cancer or a benign thyroid nodule (not recorded which). Some clones in this sample may be carry-over from other donors' samples. The sequencing input was tumor tissue.

The nucleotide sequence is TGCGCCAGCAGCTTGGAGCAAGGGGTCCGGAGCGACGAGCAGTACTTC. Its protein is CASSLEQGVRSDEQYF. The rearranged segments are TRBV5-1 and TRBJ2-7, with a tentative D gene TRBD1 over 5 matching bases. V sheds 0 bases and J sheds 5 bases, leaving 18 bases between their ends. Reading the germline V gene gives CDR1 SGHRS and CDR2 YFSETQ. Spanning cysteine to phenylalanine, the CDR3 consists of 16 amino acids. Just the 48-base CDR3 DNA is kept, in frame starting at base 1.